This T cell receptor beta chain was profiled in a study of cytomegalovirus exposure and HLA in healthy donors. This PCR relied on a set of 60 Vbeta primers and 13 Jbeta primers. Only in-frame clones appear in the TCRdb table, and some are missing; sequencing was by immunoSEQ multiplex PCR. The table includes roughly 190,000 clones, approximately 75% detected once. CDR3 length equals 12 residues. V was trimmed by 0 bases and J by 15 bases, leaving 13 bases between them. From germline, CDR1 is SGHTS and CDR2 YDEGEE. Specimen: PBMCs. The clonotype originates from a man under 40 in good health and CMV-seropositive. The chain carries TRBV5-8 and TRBJ2-4; D perhaps matches TRBD2 (5 bases). CDR3 amino acids: CASSLEGVLWYF. CDR3 coding DNA: TGTGCCAGCAGCTTGGAGGGAGTACTGTGGTACTTC.